Given below is one TCR beta chain in context. This clone was seen just once. No antigen is known for it. Base quality data are lacking; no much larger clone is found one base away. Samples from volunteer blood donors who had recovered from COVID-19 were contributed by a second Seattle source. The collaborating institutions used their own protocols to collect whole blood in K2EDTA tubes. For TCRbeta analysis, collaborators shipped samples as frozen whole blood, isolated PBMCs, or DNA extracted from either of those sample types. These data originate in a study of blood T cell repertoires in COVID-19 (dated by TCRdb to 2018 to 2021). About the study as a whole: Samples covering the acute and convalescent phases of COVID-19 were provided by collaborators in the United States, Italy and Spain. The prospective study material was composed of cDNA or gDNA derived from T cells, B-cell-depleted T cells, or PBMCs. Deeply sampled blood TCRbeta repertoires from subjects exposed to, actively infected with, or recovered from COVID-19 were included in the dataset. The repertoires were released in a freely available public database meant as a resource for research on the immune response to SARS-CoV-2. The samples were drawn from two sources: the first 160 participants of the ongoing ImmuneRACE study, and 1,254 subjects contributed by 6 global collaborators. A de-identified subject ID, COVID-19 status, age in years and sex were almost always included in the sample metadata. HLA class I and class II types, where available, came from metadata supplied by the sample provider rather than from assay-based typing.

Overall study outcomes, separate from this receptor: The quantity of clinical and demographic metadata differed by source and by participant and was supplied without curation.

Taken from the germline V gene, the CDR1 and CDR2 loops are SGHTS and YDEGEE. Relative to germline, V is missing 4 bases and J is missing 2 bases, with 12 bases of the junction outside any gene match. From its cysteine to its phenylalanine, the CDR3 spans 16 amino acids. Only the CDR3 DNA is retained, 48 bases long and in frame from the first base. The immunoSEQ Assay, a bias-controlled multiplex PCR, was used to amplify TCRbeta CDR3 regions from genomic DNA. The published analysis was carried out like this. Within the assay, amplification of reference gene primers was used to estimate how many nucleated cells each sample contained. Sequence reads were collapsed and filtered to measure the absolute abundance of every unique TCRbeta CDR3 rearrangement. For each sample, productive Simpson clonality was calculated as the square root of Simpson's diversity index over productive rearrangements. In TCRdb, the immuneACCESS table is reduced to in-frame sequences with V and J assigned. These tables do not hold every clone; where another copy was compared, an unresolved V gene accounts for under half, and the others remain unexplained. For V, J and clone size, that table is used; D and trimming come from the DNA. The table for this sample lists more than 200,000 clones; approximately 82% of them were counted only once. The biggest ten clones account for 1.4% of the sample.

The V and J segments used are TRBV5-8 and TRBJ2-7; the central 7 bases match TRBD1. The specimen was peripheral blood. This sequence was found in a woman aged 40 to 49 who had recovered from COVID-19. The CDR3 has the sequence CASSLLGTAGTYEQYF. Here is the DNA: TGTGCCAGCAGCCTCCTTGGGACAGCAGGAACCTACGAGCAGTACTTC.